This entry features one TCR beta chain sequence. CDR1 is KGHSH and CDR2 is LQKENI in the germline V gene. Germline trimming cut 6 bases from V and 5 bases from J; bases unmatched to any gene: 7. The CDR3 extends over 14 amino acids. Original handling: Reference gene primer amplification gave nucleated cell count estimates. Measured with immunoSEQ multiplex PCR; TCRdb has only the in-frame clones, and not every one. V, J and clone size are taken as reported in that table, and D and trimming were inferred from the DNA itself. The repertoire holds more than 250,000 clones, with about nine tenths as singletons. The data derive from a study of blood T cell repertoires in COVID-19. Study-wide background: Donors in the United States, Italy and Spain gave samples during acute or convalescent COVID-19. Sources were T cells, B-cell-depleted T cells, or PBMCs; the material itself was cDNA or gDNA.

This clonotype was sampled from a woman aged 25-40 years with COVID-19, enrolled during active disease. The rearrangement joins TRBV18 to TRBJ2-5; 9 bases match TRBD1. The specimen was peripheral blood. The CDR3 DNA sequence: TGTGCCAGCTCCCTGGACAGGGGCGGCGAGACCCAGTACTTC. Amino acid sequence: CASSLDRGGETQYF.